This TCR beta chain was profiled in a study of CD8+ T cells in alopecia areata. About the research overall: It was oral tofacitinib, at 5 to 10 mg twice daily, that treated patients received. Overall study results and limits: Especially in alopecia totalis/universalis, lesional scalp showed greater clonality than normal scalp did. Relative to mice, TCR sharing across patients was less clear, a difference possibly HLA-related.

Obtained from alopecia areata patients were lesional scalp punch biopsies along with peripheral blood. cDNA prepared by RNA extraction and subsequent reverse transcription served as the template for sequencing. Profiled with immunoSEQ multiplex PCR; TCRdb holds only in-frame clones, not every one. This table holds some 170,000 clones, around 71% found once. CDR3 size: 20 residues. After removal of 2 bases from V and 0 bases from J, the junction contained 13 bases not matched to a gene. Germline loops: CDR1 SGDLS, CDR2 YYNGEE. Comments on this clone: Its target is not known.

The chain is built from TRBV9 and TRBJ2-6, with 8 bases matching TRBD1. The TCR sequence derives from a human donor with alopecia areata. The specimen was CD8+ T cells sorted from blood, collected at week 0. The CDR3 region is CASSVSMTGATDSGANVLTF. The CDR3 region has the DNA TGTGCCAGCAGCGTCTCTATGACAGGGGCAACCGACTCTGGGGCCAACGTCCTGACTTTC.